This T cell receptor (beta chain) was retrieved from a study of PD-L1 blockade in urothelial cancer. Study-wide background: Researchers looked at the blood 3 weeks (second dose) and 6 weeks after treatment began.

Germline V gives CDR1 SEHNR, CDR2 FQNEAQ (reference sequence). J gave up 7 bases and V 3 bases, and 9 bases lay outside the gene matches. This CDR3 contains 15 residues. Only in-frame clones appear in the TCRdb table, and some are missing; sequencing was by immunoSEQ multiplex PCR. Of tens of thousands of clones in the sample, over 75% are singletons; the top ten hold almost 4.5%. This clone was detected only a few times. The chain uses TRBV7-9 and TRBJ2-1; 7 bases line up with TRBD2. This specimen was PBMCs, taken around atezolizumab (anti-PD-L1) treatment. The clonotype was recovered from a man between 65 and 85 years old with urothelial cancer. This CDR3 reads CASSFGGSLWNEQFF. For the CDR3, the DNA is TGTGCCAGCAGCTTTGGCGGGAGCCTCTGGAATGAGCAGTTCTTC.